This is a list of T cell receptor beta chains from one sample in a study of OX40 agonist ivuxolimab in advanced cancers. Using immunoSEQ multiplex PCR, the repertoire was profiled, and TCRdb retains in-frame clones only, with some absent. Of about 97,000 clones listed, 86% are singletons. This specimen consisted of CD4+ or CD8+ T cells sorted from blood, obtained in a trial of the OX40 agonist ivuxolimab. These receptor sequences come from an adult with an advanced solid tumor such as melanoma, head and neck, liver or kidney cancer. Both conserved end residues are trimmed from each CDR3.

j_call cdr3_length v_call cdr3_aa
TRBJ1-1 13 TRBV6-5 ASSLKLGRNTEAF
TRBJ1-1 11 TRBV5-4 ASSSRETTEAF
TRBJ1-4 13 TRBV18 ASSLSGAQGEKLF
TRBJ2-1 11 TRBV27 ASRLAGAHEQF
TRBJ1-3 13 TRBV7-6 ASRAMDRAGNTIY
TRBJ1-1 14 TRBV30 AWSVSPTGQPREAF
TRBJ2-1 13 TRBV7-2 ASSPGTGFYNEQF
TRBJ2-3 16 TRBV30 AWSARPWTGARGDTQY
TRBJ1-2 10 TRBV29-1 SGSGTAQGYT
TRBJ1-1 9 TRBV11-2 ASSSGLEAF
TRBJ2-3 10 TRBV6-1 ATPPFLDTQY
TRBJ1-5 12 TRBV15 ATSRDRREGSSH
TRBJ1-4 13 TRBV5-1 ASSSSGRTDEKLF
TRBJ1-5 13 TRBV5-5 ASSLAVGSNQPQH
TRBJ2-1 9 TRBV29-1 SAGQGYEQF
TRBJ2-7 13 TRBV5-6 ASSSLDRDNDEQY
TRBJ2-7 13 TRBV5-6 ASSRRTSGGALQY
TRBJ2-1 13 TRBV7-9 ASSPAPLANNEQF
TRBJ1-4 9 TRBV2 ASSTSRVLF
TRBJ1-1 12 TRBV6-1 ASSPRPGDTEAF
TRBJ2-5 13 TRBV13 ASAGDREGQETQY